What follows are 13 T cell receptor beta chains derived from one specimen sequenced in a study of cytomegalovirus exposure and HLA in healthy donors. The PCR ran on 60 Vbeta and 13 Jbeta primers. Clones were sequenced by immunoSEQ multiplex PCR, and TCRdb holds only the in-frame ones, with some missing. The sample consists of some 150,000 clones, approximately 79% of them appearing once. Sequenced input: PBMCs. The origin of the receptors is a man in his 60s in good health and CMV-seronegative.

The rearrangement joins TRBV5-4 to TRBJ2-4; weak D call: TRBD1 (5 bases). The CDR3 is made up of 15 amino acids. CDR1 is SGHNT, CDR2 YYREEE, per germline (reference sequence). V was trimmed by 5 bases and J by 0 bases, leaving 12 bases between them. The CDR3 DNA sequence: TGTGCCAGCAGTAAACCGCAGGGAGCCAAAAACATTCAGTACTTC. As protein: CASSKPQGAKNIQYF.

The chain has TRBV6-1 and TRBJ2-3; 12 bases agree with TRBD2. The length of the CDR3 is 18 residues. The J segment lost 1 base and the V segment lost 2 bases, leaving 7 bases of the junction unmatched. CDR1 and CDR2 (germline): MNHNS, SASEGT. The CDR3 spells CASSELAGGLGGTDTQYF. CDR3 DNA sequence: TGTGCCAGCAGTGAACTAGCGGGGGGGTTGGGGGGCACAGATACGCAGTATTTT.

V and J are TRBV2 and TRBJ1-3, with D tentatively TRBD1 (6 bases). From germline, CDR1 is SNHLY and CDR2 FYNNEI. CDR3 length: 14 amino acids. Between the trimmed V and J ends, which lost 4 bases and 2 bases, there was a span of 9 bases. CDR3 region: CASSAGQPGNTIYF. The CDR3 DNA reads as TGTGCCAGCAGTGCTGGACAGCCTGGAAACACCATATATTTT.

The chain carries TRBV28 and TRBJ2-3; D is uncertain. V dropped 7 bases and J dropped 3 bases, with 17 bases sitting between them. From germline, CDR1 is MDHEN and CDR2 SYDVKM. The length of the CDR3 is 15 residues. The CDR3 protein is CASMLISAGTDTQYF. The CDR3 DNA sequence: TGTGCCAGCATGCTCATTTCGGCAGGAACAGATACGCAGTATTTT.

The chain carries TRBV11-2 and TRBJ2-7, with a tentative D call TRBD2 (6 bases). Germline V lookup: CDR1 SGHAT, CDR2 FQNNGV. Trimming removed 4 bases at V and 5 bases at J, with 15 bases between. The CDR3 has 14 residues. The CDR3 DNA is TGTGCCAGCAGCTCCCCTAGACTAGTCCACGAGCAGTACTTC. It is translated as CASSSPRLVHEQYF. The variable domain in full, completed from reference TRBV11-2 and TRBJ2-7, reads EAGVAQSPRYKIIEKRQSVAFWCNPISGHATLYWYQQILGQGPKLLIQFQNNGVVDDSQLPKDRFSAERLKGVDSTLKIQPAKLEDSAVYLCASSSPRLVHEQYFGPGTRLTVT.

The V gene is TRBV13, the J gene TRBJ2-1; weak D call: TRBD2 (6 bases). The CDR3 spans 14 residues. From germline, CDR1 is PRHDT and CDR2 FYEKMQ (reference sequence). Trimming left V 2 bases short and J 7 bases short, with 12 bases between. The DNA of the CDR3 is TGTGCCAGCAGCTTAAATGCGGGGTGGAATGAGCAGTTCTTC. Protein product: CASSLNAGWNEQFF.

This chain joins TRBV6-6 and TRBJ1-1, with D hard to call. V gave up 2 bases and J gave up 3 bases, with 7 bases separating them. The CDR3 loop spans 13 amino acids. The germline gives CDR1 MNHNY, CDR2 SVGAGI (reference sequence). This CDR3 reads CASSYGQDTEAFF. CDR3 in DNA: TGTGCCAGCAGTTACGGGCAGGACACTGAAGCTTTCTTT.

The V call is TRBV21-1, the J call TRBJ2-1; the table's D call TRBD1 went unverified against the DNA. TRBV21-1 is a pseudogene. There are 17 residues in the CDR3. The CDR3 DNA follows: TGTGCCAGCAGCAAAGGTGATGGACACTTCTCCTACAATGAGCAGTTCTTC. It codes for CASSKGDGHFSYNEQFF.

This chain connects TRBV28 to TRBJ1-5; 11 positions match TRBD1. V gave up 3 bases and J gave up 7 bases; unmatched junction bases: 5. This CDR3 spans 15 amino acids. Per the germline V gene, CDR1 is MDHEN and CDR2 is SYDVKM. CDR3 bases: TGTGCCAGCAGTTTGCGGACAGGGGGCAGCCAGCCCCAGCATTTT. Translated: CASSLRTGGSQPQHF.

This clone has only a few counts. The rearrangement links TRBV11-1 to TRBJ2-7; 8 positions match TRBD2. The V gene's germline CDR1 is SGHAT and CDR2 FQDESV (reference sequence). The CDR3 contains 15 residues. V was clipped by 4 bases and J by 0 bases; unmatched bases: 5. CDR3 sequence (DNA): TGTGCCAGCAGCTCGGGGGGGACCCTCTCCTACGAGCAGTACTTC. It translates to CASSSGGTLSYEQYF.

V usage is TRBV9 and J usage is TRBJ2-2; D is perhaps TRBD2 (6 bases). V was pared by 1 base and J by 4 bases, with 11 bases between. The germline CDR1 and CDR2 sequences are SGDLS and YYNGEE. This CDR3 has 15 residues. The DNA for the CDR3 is TGTGCCAGCAGCGTACGAGGAGGGACCACCGGGGAGCTGTTTTTT. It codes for CASSVRGGTTGELFF.

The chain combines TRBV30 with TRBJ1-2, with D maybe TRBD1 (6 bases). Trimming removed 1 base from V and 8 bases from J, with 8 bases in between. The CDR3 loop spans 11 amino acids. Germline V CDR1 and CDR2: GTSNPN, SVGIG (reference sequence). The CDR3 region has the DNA TGTGCCTGGAGTGGCGGGGGCGGCTACACCTTC. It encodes CAWSGGGGYTF.

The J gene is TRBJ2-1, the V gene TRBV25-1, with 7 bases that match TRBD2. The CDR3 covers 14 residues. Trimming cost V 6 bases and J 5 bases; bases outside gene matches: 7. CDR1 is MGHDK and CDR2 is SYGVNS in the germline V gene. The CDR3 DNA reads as TGTGCCAGCAGACGGCTAGCGGACCACAATGAGCAGTTCTTC. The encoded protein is CASRRLADHNEQFF.